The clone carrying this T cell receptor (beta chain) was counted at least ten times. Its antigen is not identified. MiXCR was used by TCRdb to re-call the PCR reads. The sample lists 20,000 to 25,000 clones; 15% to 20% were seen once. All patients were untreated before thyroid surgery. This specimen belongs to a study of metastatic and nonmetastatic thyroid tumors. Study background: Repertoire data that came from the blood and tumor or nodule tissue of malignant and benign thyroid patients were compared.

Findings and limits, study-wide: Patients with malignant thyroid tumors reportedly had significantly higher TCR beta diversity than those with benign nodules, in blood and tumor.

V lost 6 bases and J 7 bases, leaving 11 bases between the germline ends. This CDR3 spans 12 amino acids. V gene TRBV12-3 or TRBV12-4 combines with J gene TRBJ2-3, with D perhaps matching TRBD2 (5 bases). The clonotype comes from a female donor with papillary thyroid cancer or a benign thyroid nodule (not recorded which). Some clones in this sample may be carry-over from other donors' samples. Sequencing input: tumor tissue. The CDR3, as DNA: TGTGCCAGCAGGACCGACGGGAATACGCAGTATTTT. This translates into CASRTDGNTQYF.